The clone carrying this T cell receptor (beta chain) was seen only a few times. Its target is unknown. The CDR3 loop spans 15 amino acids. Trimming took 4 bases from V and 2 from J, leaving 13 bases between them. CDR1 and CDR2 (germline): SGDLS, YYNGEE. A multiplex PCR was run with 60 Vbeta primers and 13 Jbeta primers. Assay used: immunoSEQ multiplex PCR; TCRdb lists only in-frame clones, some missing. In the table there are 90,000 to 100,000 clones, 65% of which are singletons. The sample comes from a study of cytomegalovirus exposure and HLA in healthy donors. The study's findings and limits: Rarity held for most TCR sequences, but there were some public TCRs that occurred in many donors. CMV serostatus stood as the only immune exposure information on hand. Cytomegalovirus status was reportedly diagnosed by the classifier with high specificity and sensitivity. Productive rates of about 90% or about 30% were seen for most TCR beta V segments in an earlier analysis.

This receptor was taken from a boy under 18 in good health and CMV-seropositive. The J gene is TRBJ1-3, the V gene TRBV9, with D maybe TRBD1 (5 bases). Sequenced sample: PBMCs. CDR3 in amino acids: CASSPGPLPGNTIYF. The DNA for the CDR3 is TGTGCCAGCAGCCCAGGGCCACTACCTGGAAACACCATATATTTT.